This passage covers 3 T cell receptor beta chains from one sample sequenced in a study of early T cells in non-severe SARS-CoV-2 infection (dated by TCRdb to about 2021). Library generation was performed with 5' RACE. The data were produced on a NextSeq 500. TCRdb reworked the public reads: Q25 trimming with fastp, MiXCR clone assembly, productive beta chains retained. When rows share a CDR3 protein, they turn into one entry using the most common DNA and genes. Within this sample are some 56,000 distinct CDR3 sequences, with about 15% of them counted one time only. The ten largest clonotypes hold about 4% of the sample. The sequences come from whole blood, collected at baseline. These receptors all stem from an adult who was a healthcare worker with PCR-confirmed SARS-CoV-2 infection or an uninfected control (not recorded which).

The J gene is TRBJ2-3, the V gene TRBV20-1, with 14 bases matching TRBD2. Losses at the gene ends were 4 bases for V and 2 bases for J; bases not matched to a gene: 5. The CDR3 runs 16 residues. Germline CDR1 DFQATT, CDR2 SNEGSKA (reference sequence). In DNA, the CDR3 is TGCAGTGCTACGGGACTAGCGGGGGAGAACACAGATACGCAGTATTTT. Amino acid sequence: CSATGLAGENTDTQYF.

Written as DNA, the CDR3 is TGTGCCAGCAGTTTGACACCCTTCATCACAGATACGCAGTATTTT. Its protein product is CASSLTPFITDTQYF. This chain uses TRBV12-3 or TRBV12-4 with TRBJ2-3; D not certain. The CDR3 spans 15 residues. Trimming removed 3 bases from V and 2 bases from J, with 12 bases in between.

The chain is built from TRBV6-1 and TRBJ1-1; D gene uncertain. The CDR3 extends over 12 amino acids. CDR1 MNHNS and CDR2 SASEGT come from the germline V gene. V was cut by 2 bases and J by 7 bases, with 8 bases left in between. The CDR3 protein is CASSEFGSEAFF. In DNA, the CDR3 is TGTGCCAGCAGTGAATTTGGGAGTGAAGCTTTCTTT.